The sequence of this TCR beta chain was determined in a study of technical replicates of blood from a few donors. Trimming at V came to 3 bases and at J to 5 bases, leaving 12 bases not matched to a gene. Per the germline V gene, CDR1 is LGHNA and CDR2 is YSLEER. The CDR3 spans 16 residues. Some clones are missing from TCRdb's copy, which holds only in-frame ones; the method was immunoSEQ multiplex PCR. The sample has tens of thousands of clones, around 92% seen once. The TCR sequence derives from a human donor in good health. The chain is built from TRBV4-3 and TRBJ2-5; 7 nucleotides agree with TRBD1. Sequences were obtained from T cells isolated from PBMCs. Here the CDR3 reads CASSQDFTQGFETQYF. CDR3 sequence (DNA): TGCGCCAGCAGCCAGGATTTTACACAGGGGTTCGAGACCCAGTACTTC.